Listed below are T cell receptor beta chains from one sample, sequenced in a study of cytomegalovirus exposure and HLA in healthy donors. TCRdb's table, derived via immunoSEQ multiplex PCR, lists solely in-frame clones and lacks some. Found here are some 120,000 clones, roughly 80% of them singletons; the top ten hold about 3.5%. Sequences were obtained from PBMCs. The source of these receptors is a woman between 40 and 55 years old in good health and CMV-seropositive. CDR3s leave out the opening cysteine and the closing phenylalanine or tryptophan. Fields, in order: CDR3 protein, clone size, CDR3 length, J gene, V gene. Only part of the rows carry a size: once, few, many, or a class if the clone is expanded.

ASSPRRNTEAF	-	11	TRBJ1-1	TRBV7-3
ASSQDRVHTDTQY	-	13	TRBJ2-3	TRBV4-2
ASSSGQGAGEQY	once	12	TRBJ2-7	TRBV5-8
ASSLPRGQETQY	-	12	TRBJ2-5	TRBV6-6
ASSQDGGTYEQY	-	12	TRBJ2-7	TRBV4-3
ASSAQLAGGTDTQY	-	14	TRBJ2-3	TRBV11-2
ASSQTVLDTQY	-	11	TRBJ2-3	TRBV4-1
ASRVRNTGELF	-	11	TRBJ2-2	TRBV7-2
ASSPIDYNEQF	-	11	TRBJ2-1	TRBV7-9
SGGLSRGGPNYGYT	-	14	TRBJ1-2	TRBV29-1
ASSEGGRGQPQH	-	12	TRBJ1-5	TRBV2
ASSSKTGEGSPLH	-	13	TRBJ1-6	TRBV5-1
ASRYSDTGELF	-	11	TRBJ2-2	TRBV10-2
ASSLGAGGLQETQY	-	14	TRBJ2-5	TRBV5-1